The 25 T cell receptor beta chains below come from one sample, sequenced in a study of blood T cell repertoires in COVID-19. TCRdb's table, derived via immunoSEQ multiplex PCR, lists solely in-frame clones and lacks some. Among a few hundred thousand clones listed, roughly 90% were seen once. Material: peripheral blood. Receptor source: a man aged 65 to 79 with acute or convalescent COVID-19.

The genes are TRBV11-2 and TRBJ2-7, with TRBD2 identical over 10 bases. This CDR3 comprises 16 residues. Germline V gene lookup returns CDR1 SGHAT and CDR2 FQNNGV. Germline trimming cut 4 bases from V and 2 bases from J; bases unmatched to any gene: 8. In DNA form, the CDR3 reads TGTGCCAGCAGCTCCCTGACTAGCGGGCCCACCTACGAGCAGTACTTC. Residues: CASSSLTSGPTYEQYF.

This chain links TRBV29-1 with TRBJ2-1; 15 positions agree with TRBD2. J lost 1 base, V lost 7 bases, and 14 bases had no gene match. This CDR3 is 19 amino acids long. Germline V gene data show CDR1 as SQVTM and CDR2 as ANQGSEA. Here the CDR3 reads CSAITGTSGRRYSYNEQFF. CDR3 sequence (DNA): TGCAGCGCCATCACCGGGACTAGCGGGAGGAGGTATTCCTACAATGAGCAGTTCTTC.

V and J are TRBV5-1 and TRBJ1-3; no reliable D call. The CDR3 extends over 16 amino acids. In germline, CDR1 is SGHRS, CDR2 YFSETQ. V dropped 4 bases and J dropped 0 bases, with 14 bases sitting between them. The CDR3 DNA reads as TGCGCCAGCAGCCCAGGAGGCGCCGTCTCTGGAAACACCATATATTTT. Translating it yields CASSPGGAVSGNTIYF.

V and J are TRBV7-9 and TRBJ1-6; 9 bases match TRBD1. Germline V gene lookup returns CDR1 SEHNR and CDR2 FQNEAQ (reference sequence). J was trimmed by 7 bases and V by 8 bases; bases with no gene match: 9. This CDR3 has 15 amino acids. DNA of the CDR3: TGTGCCAGCGGAAGACAGGGGGATCGGAATTCACCCCTCCACTTT. This encodes CASGRQGDRNSPLHF. Full variable domain (remainder filled in from reference TRBV7-9 and TRBJ1-6): DTGVSQNPRHKITKRGQNVTFRCDPISEHNRLYWYRQTLGQGPEFLTYFQNEAQLEKSRLLSDRFSAERPKGSFSTLEIQRTEQGDSAMYLCASGRQGDRNSPLHFGNGTRLTVT.

The V and J genes are TRBV27 and TRBJ1-2; the D gene is possibly TRBD1 (6 bases). Germline V gene data show CDR1 as MNHEY and CDR2 as SMNVEV (reference sequence). The length of the CDR3 is 16 residues. Trimming cost V 4 bases and J 0 bases, with 15 bases left between them. The CDR3 spells CASSSASGQTNYGYTF. In DNA form, the CDR3 reads TGTGCCAGCAGTTCCGCCTCCGGACAGACTAACTATGGCTACACCTTC.

The chain recombines TRBV5-4 with TRBJ2-1; TRBD2 aligns across 9 bases. V was clipped by 4 bases and J by 6 bases; unmatched bases: 8. The CDR3 sequence is 15 residues long. CDR1 is SGHNT and CDR2 is YYREEE in the germline V gene (reference sequence). The CDR3 here is CASSHSSGVLNEQFF. The DNA of the CDR3 is TGTGCCAGCAGCCACTCTAGCGGGGTCCTCAATGAGCAGTTCTTC.

This clone was observed a single time. CDR3 coding DNA: TGTGCCAGCAGTGGGGCATCTCAGAGCAATCAGCCCCAGCATTTT. Translating it yields CASSGASQSNQPQHF. The genes are TRBV25-1 and TRBJ1-5, with D hard to call. Germline values: CDR1 MGHDK, CDR2 SYGVNS. CDR3 length: 15 residues. Deletions cut 4 bases from V and 1 base from J, with 11 bases between.

This chain uses TRBV5-1 with TRBJ1-1; D is ambiguous. The CDR3 spans 14 residues. Germline V gives CDR1 SGHRS, CDR2 YFSETQ. V shed 5 bases and J shed 1 base, with 12 bases lying between them. The CDR3 nucleotides read TGCGCCAGCAGACCAACCTCAGAGAACACTGAAGCTTTCTTT. It codes for CASRPTSENTEAFF.

For this clone: Other DNA variants within this sample encode the same CDR3. The chain combines TRBV14 with TRBJ2-7; unclear D gene. The CDR3 has 12 amino acids. Germline V gene sequence: CDR1 SGHDN, CDR2 FVKESK. With 5 bases removed from V and 0 bases from J, the gap between germline ends came to 5 bases. CDR3 bases: TGTGCCAGCAGCTTTAGCTCCTACGAGCAGTACTTC. This sequence encodes CASSFSSYEQYF.

A single count supports this clone. The chain employs TRBV6-5 and TRBJ1-5; 9 bases align to TRBD1. This CDR3 is 14 amino acids long. Germline trimming cut 6 bases from V and 4 bases from J; bases unmatched to any gene: 4. Per the germline V gene, CDR1 is MNHEY and CDR2 is SVGAGI. In DNA form, the CDR3 reads TGTGCCAGCAGCCGGGACAGGGATAATCAGCCCCAGCATTTT. This codes for CASSRDRDNQPQHF.

V usage is TRBV25-1 and J usage is TRBJ1-2; 7 positions agree with TRBD1. The V and J ends lost 5 bases and 6 bases, in that order; junction bases with no gene match: 6. The germline gives CDR1 MGHDK, CDR2 SYGVNS. This CDR3 spans 13 amino acids. The CDR3: CASSSLGGDGYTF. For the CDR3, the DNA is TGTGCCAGCAGTTCCCTAGGGGGCGATGGCTACACCTTC.

The chain recombines TRBV4-3 with TRBJ2-5; 7 bases line up with TRBD2. After removal of 3 bases from V and 7 bases from J, the junction contained 8 bases not matched to a gene. The CDR3 is made up of 14 amino acids. Germline CDR1 is LGHNA and CDR2 is YSLEER. CDR3 nucleotide sequence: TGCGCCAGCAGCCAGGACCAGCCGGGGGGGACCCAGTACTTC. This gives the protein CASSQDQPGGTQYF.

This clone appeared a few times. The chain couples TRBV19 to TRBJ1-5; 9 bases map to TRBD1. Germline CDR1 LNHDA, CDR2 SQIVND (reference sequence). This CDR3 region has 17 residues. V shed 1 base and J 0 bases; nucleotides not matched to a gene: 4. In DNA form, the CDR3 reads TGTGCCAGTAGTATAGGGACAGGGGACTATAGCAATCAGCCCCAGCATTTT. Translated, it gives CASSIGTGDYSNQPQHF. The full variable domain, completed using reference TRBV19 and TRBJ1-5, is DGGITQSPKYLFRKEGQNVTLSCEQNLNHDAMYWYRQDPGQGLRLIYYSQIVNDFQKGDIAEGYSVSREKKESFPLTVTSAQKNPTAFYLCASSIGTGDYSNQPQHFGDGTRLSIL.

This clone was counted ten times or more. The sample carries other DNA sequences with the same CDR3. V usage is TRBV7-8 and J usage is TRBJ2-7; a weak D match, TRBD1 (6 bases). The germline V gene has CDR1 SGHVS and CDR2 FQNEAQ. V was cut by 0 bases and J by 1 base, with 10 bases left in between. The CDR3 has 15 residues. The CDR3 DNA follows: TGTGCCAGCAGCTTAGCGCAGGGGCCATCCTACGAGCAGTACTTC. Protein sequence: CASSLAQGPSYEQYF. The full variable domain, rest sourced from reference TRBV7-8 and TRBJ2-7, is GAGVSQSPRYKVAKRGQDVALRCDPISGHVSLFWYQQALGQGPEFLTYFQNEAQLDKSGLPSDRFFAERPEGSVSTLKIQRTQQEDSAVYLCASSLAQGPSYEQYFGPGTRLTVT.

V gene TRBV5-4 combines with J gene TRBJ2-3; 10 bases match TRBD2. CDR1 is SGHNT and CDR2 is YYREEE in the germline V gene (reference sequence). This CDR3 is built from 17 residues. V gave up 5 bases and J gave up 0 bases; unmatched junction bases: 9. DNA for the CDR3: TGTGCCAGCAGACCGGGACTAGCGTTCTCTAGCACAGATACGCAGTATTTT. It translates to CASRPGLAFSSTDTQYF.

This clone was recorded once. V and J are TRBV28 and TRBJ2-3; D ambiguous. The V end lost 6 bases, the J end lost 2 bases, and 12 bases lay between the germline ends. Per germline, CDR1 MDHEN and CDR2 SYDVKM. The CDR3 is 14 residues long. Here the CDR3 reads CASRLTLYTDTQYF. In DNA form, the CDR3 reads TGTGCCAGCAGACTCACCCTTTACACAGATACGCAGTATTTT.

V usage is TRBV2 and J usage is TRBJ2-1; 10 nucleotides agree with TRBD2. The CDR3 is 15 residues long. Germline V gene data show CDR1 as SNHLY and CDR2 as FYNNEI. After removal of 5 bases from V and 3 bases from J, the junction contained 4 bases not matched to a gene. The CDR3 DNA reads as TGTGCCAGCAGTTTAGCGGGAGGAGGCTACAATGAGCAGTTCTTC. Translated: CASSLAGGGYNEQFF.

V and J are TRBV20-1 and TRBJ2-1; 8 positions agree with TRBD2. With 3 bases clipped from V and 10 bases from J, the junction kept 14 bases outside the gene matches. CDR1 and CDR2 (germline): DFQATT, SNEGSKA (reference sequence). This CDR3 is built from 15 residues. The CDR3 DNA is TGCAGTGCTAGTAAAGCGGGAGACGTTTTCTGGGAGCAGTTCTTC. As protein: CSASKAGDVFWEQFF.

This clone was recorded a few times. The gene calls are TRBV19 and TRBJ2-3, with 7 nucleotides matching TRBD2. Germline CDR1 reads LNHDA; CDR2 reads SQIVND (reference sequence). The junction had 4 bases not matched to a gene; V was cut back by 3 bases and J by 1 base. The CDR3 is 15 amino acids. The CDR3 region is CASSIWSGGTDTQYF. The CDR3 bases are TGTGCCAGTAGTATTTGGAGCGGGGGCACAGATACGCAGTATTTT.

The rearrangement joins TRBV3-1 (or the pseudogene TRBV3-2) to TRBJ1-4, with D uncertain. Trimming took 0 bases from V and 0 from J, leaving 8 bases between them. The CDR3 is 16 residues long. Germline-derived CDR1 and CDR2 are LGHDT and YNNKEL (reference sequence). Written as DNA, the CDR3 is TGTGCCAGCAGCCAAGATATCGTTGCAACTAATGAAAAACTGTTTTTT. Translated, it gives CASSQDIVATNEKLFF.

This chain connects TRBV5-1 to TRBJ2-7; 7 bases line up with TRBD1. Trimming at V came to 2 bases and at J to 6 bases, leaving 14 bases not matched to a gene. From germline, CDR1 is SGHRS and CDR2 YFSETQ. The length of the CDR3 is 16 residues. The CDR3 DNA sequence: TGCGCCAGCAGCTTTCCCCGGGGCGGACAGGTTGCCGAGCAGTACTTC. Translated: CASSFPRGGQVAEQYF.

CDR3 in DNA: TGTGCCAGCAGCCCTACGGACAGGGGGCAGGCCGGGGAGCTGTTTTTT. Encoded protein: CASSPTDRGQAGELFF. The V and J genes are TRBV27 and TRBJ2-2, with 11 bases aligning to TRBD1. The V and J ends lost 6 bases and 6 bases, in that order; junction bases with no gene match: 9. The CDR3 extends over 16 amino acids. The germline gives CDR1 MNHEY, CDR2 SMNVEV (reference sequence).

The genes are TRBV7-9 and TRBJ2-3; TRBD1 matches 9 bases. CDR1 and CDR2 (germline): SEHNR, FQNEAQ (reference sequence). The V and J ends lost 5 bases and 3 bases, in that order; junction bases with no gene match: 6. CDR3 length: 15 amino acids. The CDR3 reads CASSPWTGETDTQYF. The DNA for the CDR3 is TGTGCCAGCAGCCCTTGGACAGGGGAGACAGATACGCAGTATTTT. The whole variable domain, remainder taken from reference TRBV7-9 and TRBJ2-3, is DTGVSQNPRHKITKRGQNVTFRCDPISEHNRLYWYRQTLGQGPEFLTYFQNEAQLEKSRLLSDRFSAERPKGSFSTLEIQRTEQGDSAMYLCASSPWTGETDTQYFGPGTRLTVL.

This chain joins TRBV6-4 and TRBJ2-1; 7 bases map to TRBD1. This CDR3 contains 15 residues. The V segment lost 3 bases and the J segment 0 bases; nucleotides outside the gene matches: 2. From germline, CDR1 is MRHNA and CDR2 SNTAGT. Written as DNA, the CDR3 is TGTGCCAGCAGTGAGGGACAGAGCTCCTACAATGAGCAGTTCTTC. Its protein product is CASSEGQSSYNEQFF.

The chain has TRBV12-5 and TRBJ1-6; D uncertain. Germline CDR1 LGHNT, CDR2 FRNRAP. The CDR3 has 11 amino acids. V dropped 5 bases and J dropped 8 bases, with 4 bases sitting between them. CDR3 sequence: CASGRDSPLHF. The CDR3 nucleotides are TGTGCTAGTGGTCGCGATTCACCCCTCCACTTT.